These T cell receptor beta chains were read from a single sample in a study of beta chain features in type 1 diabetes. Assay used: immunoSEQ multiplex PCR; TCRdb lists only in-frame clones, some missing. The table includes 200,000 to 250,000 clones, 27% detected once. Sequenced: central memory CD4+ T cells from blood. These receptors all stem from a man between 25 and 39 years old in good health. CDR3s include the opening cysteine and the closing phenylalanine or tryptophan. A D gene is named only where the DNA matches it firmly. Clone size is shown for a subset of rows, as once, few, many or a class of expanded clone.

clone_size	d_call	v_call	j_call	cdr3_aa	cdr3_nt
-	-	TRBV2	TRBJ1-5	CASRTERTNQPQHF	TGTGCCAGCAGGACGGAGAGAACCAATCAGCCCCAGCATTTT
few	-	TRBV7-9	TRBJ2-1	CASSLGRGEQFF	TGTGCCAGCAGCTTAGGACGTGGCGAGCAGTTCTTC
-	-	TRBV29-1	TRBJ1-1	CSVQDGPEAFF	TGCAGTGTCCAGGACGGACCTGAAGCTTTCTTT
-	-	TRBV28	TRBJ2-1	CASSPPAGGGSYNEQFF	TGTGCCAGCAGTCCCCCAGCAGGAGGCGGATCCTACAATGAGCAGTTCTTC
few	-	TRBV29-1	TRBJ2-7	CSVGQGGSYEQYF	TGCAGCGTTGGACAGGGAGGGTCCTACGAGCAGTACTTC
-	-	TRBV29-1	TRBJ2-7	CSVGGGEGLPVFF	TGCAGCGTTGGTGGGGGTGAGGGCTTACCGGTTTTTTTC
-	TRBD2	TRBV7-2	TRBJ2-3	CASSASGRDTDTQYF	TGTGCCAGCAGCGCAAGCGGGAGAGACACAGATACGCAGTATTTT
few	TRBD1	TRBV18	TRBJ2-7	CASSDRTGLYEQYF	TGTGCCAGCTCGGATAGGACAGGGCTCTACGAGCAGTACTTC
-	TRBD2	TRBV5-6	TRBJ2-3	CASSSRGAGLAADTQYF	TGTGCCAGCAGCTCGAGGGGAGCGGGACTAGCTGCAGATACGCAGTATTTT
-	-	TRBV29-1	TRBJ2-3	CSVDPQGSDTQYF	TGCAGCGTTGACCCCCAGGGATCAGATACGCAGTATTTT
-	-	TRBV5-4	TRBJ2-6	CASSRSSGSGANVLTF	TGTGCCAGCAGCCGAAGCTCCGGCTCTGGGGCCAACGTCCTGACTTTC
-	TRBD1	TRBV19	TRBJ1-2	CATRDRSNYGYTF	TGTGCCACCAGGGACAGATCTAACTATGGCTACACCTTC
few	-	TRBV28	TRBJ1-5	CASSSGGVRRPQHF	TGTGCCAGCAGTTCGGGCGGTGTCCGGAGGCCCCAGCATTTT
few	-	TRBV10-3	TRBJ1-1	CAISESDRNTEAFF	TGTGCCATCAGTGAGTCCGACAGGAACACTGAAGCTTTCTTT
many	TRBD1	TRBV9	TRBJ2-7	CASSVDGTGIDEQYF	TGTGCCAGCAGCGTAGATGGGACAGGGATTGACGAGCAGTACTTC
-	TRBD1	TRBV11-2	TRBJ2-3	CASSRPRDSLADTQYF	TGTGCCAGCAGCCGGCCCCGGGACAGCCTAGCAGATACGCAGTATTTT
few	-	TRBV20-1	TRBJ2-7	CSARAGEQYF	TGCAGTGCTAGGGCGGGCGAGCAGTACTTC
-	-	TRBV20-1	TRBJ1-2	CSVVGDQGYTF	TGCAGTGTCGTAGGGGATCAGGGCTACACCTTC
-	TRBD1	TRBV5-4	TRBJ2-3	CANGQGAGDTQYF	TGTGCCAACGGACAGGGGGCTGGAGATACGCAGTATTTT
-	TRBD1	TRBV4-1	TRBJ2-7	CASSQWDSRSYEQYF	TGCGCCAGCAGCCAATGGGACAGCCGGTCCTACGAGCAGTACTTC
few	TRBD1	TRBV2	TRBJ2-2	CASSSGQGPGELFF	TGTGCCAGCAGTTCCGGACAGGGTCCCGGGGAGCTGTTTTTT
once	-	TRBV6-1	TRBJ1-4	CASTLEAGRLFF	TGTGCCAGCACCTTGGAAGCAGGGAGACTGTTTTTT
-	TRBD1	TRBV30	TRBJ2-7	CAWRSLGQVTYEQYF	TGTGCCTGGAGGTCACTGGGACAGGTGACCTACGAGCAGTACTTC
few	-	TRBV7-9	TRBJ2-7	CASSLDGYVYEQYF	TGTGCCAGCAGCTTAGACGGTTACGTCTACGAGCAGTACTTC
-	-	TRBV20-1	TRBJ2-1	CSAIGGSVQFF	TGCAGTGCTATAGGTGGGAGTGTGCAGTTCTTC
many	TRBD1	TRBV15	TRBJ1-5	CATSSPGGQGLNQPQHF	TGTGCCACCAGCAGCCCCGGGGGACAGGGGCTAAATCAGCCCCAGCATTTT
-	TRBD2	TRBV29-1	TRBJ2-1	CSVLGGLAGVGGEQFF	TGCAGCGTTTTAGGCGGCCTAGCGGGAGTAGGGGGGGAGCAGTTCTTC
few	TRBD2	TRBV9	TRBJ2-7	CASSLRDYSYEQYF	TGTGCCAGCAGCCTCCGGGACTATTCCTACGAGCAGTACTTC
few	-	TRBV28	TRBJ2-5	CASSLLTGNQETQYF	TGTGCCAGCAGCCTTTTAACTGGCAACCAAGAGACCCAGTACTTC